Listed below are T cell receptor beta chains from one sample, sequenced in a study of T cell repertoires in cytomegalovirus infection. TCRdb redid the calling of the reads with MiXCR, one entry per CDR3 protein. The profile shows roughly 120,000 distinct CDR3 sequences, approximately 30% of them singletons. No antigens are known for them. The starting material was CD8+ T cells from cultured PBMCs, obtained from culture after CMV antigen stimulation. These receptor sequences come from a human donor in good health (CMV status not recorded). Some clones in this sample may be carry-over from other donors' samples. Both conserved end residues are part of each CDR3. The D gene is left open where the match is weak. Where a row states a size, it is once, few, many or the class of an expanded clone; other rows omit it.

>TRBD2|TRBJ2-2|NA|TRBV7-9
TGTGCCAGCAGCTCCCCCCGGCTAGCGGGGGAGAACACCGGGGAGCTGTTTTTT
CASSSPRLAGENTGELFF
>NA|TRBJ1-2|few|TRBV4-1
TGCGCCAGCAGCCAGTGGTATGCAGGGGAGGAGGCTAACTATGGCTACACCTTC
CASSQWYAGEEANYGYTF
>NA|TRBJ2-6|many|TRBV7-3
TGTGCCAGCAGCTTAGGGCGGGGTGCTGGGGCCAACGTCCTGACTTTC
CASSLGRGAGANVLTF
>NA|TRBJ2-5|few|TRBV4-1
TGCGCCAGCAGCCACGGGGCTTACCAAGAGACCCAGTACTTC
CASSHGAYQETQYF
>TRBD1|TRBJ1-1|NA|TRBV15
TGTGCCACCAGCAGAGATAAGGGGGCCGGCACTGAAGCTTTCTTT
CATSRDKGAGTEAFF
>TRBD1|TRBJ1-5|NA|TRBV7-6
TGTGCCAGCAGCCTTAGCCCGGGACAGGAGTTATATAGCAATCAGCCCCAGCATTTT
CASSLSPGQELYSNQPQHF
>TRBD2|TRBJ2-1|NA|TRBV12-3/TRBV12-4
TGTGCCGTAGGGGTGCTAGCGGGGTACAATGAGCAGTTCTTC
CAVGVLAGYNEQFF
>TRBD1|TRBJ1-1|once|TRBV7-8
TGTGCCAGCAGCTTCACCCTTCGACAGGGTAGGACTGAAGCTTTCTTT
CASSFTLRQGRTEAFF
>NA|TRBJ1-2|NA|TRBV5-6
TGTGCCAGCAGCCCGGACCGTTCTTATGGCTACACCTTC
CASSPDRSYGYTF
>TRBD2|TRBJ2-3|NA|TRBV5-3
TGTGCCAGCAGTGAAAGGACTAGCGGGAGCACAGATACGCAGTATTTT
CASSERTSGSTDTQYF
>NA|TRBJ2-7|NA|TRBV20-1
TGCAGTGCTCCGGGGACGTACGAGCAGTACTTC
CSAPGTYEQYF
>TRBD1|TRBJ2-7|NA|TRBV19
TGTGCCAGTAGTCCACGGACAGGGGGCCTCTACGAGCAGTACTTC
CASSPRTGGLYEQYF
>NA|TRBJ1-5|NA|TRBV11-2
TGTGCCAGCAGCGTCGGTGTGGGGGGCGAGCCCCAGCATTTT
CASSVGVGGEPQHF
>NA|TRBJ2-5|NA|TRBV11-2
TGTGCCAGCAGCTTAGTCGGGTCTGAAGAGACCCAGTACTTC
CASSLVGSEETQYF
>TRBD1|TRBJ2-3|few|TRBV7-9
TGTGCCAGCAGCTTTTGGTCGACAGGGGCCGGTTCTACAGATACGCAGTATTTT
CASSFWSTGAGSTDTQYF
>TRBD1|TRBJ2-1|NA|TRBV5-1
TGCGCCAGCAGCTTTGGGACAGGGGACAATGAGCAGTTCTTC
CASSFGTGDNEQFF
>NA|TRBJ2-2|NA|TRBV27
TGTGCCAGCAGTTTATCTTACGGGGCAGGGGCGTACACCGGGGAGCTGTTTTTT
CASSLSYGAGAYTGELFF
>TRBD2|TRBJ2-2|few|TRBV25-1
TGTGCCAGCTCTTCGAAGCGGGGAAACACCGGGGAGCTGTTTTTT
CASSSKRGNTGELFF
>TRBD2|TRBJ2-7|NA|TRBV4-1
TGCGCCAGCAGCCAAGCGGGAGGCAGGGCCTACGAGCAGTACTTC
CASSQAGGRAYEQYF
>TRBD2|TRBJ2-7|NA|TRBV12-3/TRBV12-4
TGTGCCAGCAGTTCCGAACTAGCGGCCGCCTACGAGCAGTACTTC
CASSSELAAAYEQYF
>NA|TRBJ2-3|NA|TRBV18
TGTGCCAGCTCACCCGACTGGGGGCAGGTTGCAGATACGCAGTATTTT
CASSPDWGQVADTQYF
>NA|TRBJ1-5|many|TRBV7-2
TGTGCCAGCAGCCAGGGGACAAGAGGGAGCAATCAGCCCCAGCATTTT
CASSQGTRGSNQPQHF
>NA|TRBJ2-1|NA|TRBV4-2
TGTGCCAGCAGCCAAGAGCTCGATGAGCAGTTCTTC
CASSQELDEQFF
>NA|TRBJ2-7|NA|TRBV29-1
TGCAGCGTTGTAGAAGCGGATTACGAGCAGTACTTC
CSVVEADYEQYF
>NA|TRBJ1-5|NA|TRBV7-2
TGTGCCAGCAGCTTAGGTCACGTAAGCAATCAGCCCCAGCATTTT
CASSLGHVSNQPQHF
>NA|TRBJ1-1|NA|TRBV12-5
TGTGCTAGTGGTTTCCTTTACACTGAAGCTTTCTTT
CASGFLYTEAFF
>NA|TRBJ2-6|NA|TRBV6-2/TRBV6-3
TGTGCCAGCAGTTTCGTGATAACGGGCTCTGGGGCCAACGTCCTGACTTTC
CASSFVITGSGANVLTF
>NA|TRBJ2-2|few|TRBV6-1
TGTGCCAGCAGTACACCAGGGGCTGGGGGTCGGCCCGGGGAGCTGTTTTTT
CASSTPGAGGRPGELFF
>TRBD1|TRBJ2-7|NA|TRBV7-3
TGTGCCAGCAGCACCGGGACAGGGGTCTACGAGCAGTACTTC
CASSTGTGVYEQYF
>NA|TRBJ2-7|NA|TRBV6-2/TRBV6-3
TGTGCCGGATCGACCGGGACGGCTACCGCCAACGAGCAGTACTTC
CAGSTGTATANEQYF
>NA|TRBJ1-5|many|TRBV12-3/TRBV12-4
TGTGCCAGCAGTTTGGGAGGGGGAAATCAGCCCCAGCATTTT
CASSLGGGNQPQHF
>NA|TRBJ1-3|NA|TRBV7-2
TGTGCCAGCAGCTTTACAGGGACCTCTGGAAACACCATATATTTT
CASSFTGTSGNTIYF
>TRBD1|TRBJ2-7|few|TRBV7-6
TGTGCCAGCAGCTTAGCCGAGGGGGCCCCCTACGAGCAGTACTTC
CASSLAEGAPYEQYF
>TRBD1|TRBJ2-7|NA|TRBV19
TGTGCCAGTAGTATAGACGGGACAGATTCCTACGAGCAGTACTTC
CASSIDGTDSYEQYF
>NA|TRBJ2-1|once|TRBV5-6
TGTGCCAGCAGCTGGGGGACATCCTACAATGAGCAGTTCTTC
CASSWGTSYNEQFF
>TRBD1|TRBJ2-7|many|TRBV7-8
TGTGCCAGCAGCCTGGGACAGGGATACTACGAGCAGTACTTC
CASSLGQGYYEQYF
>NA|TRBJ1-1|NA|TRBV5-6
TGTGCCAGCAGCTTCATGGCGGGGAACACTGAAGCTTTCTTT
CASSFMAGNTEAFF
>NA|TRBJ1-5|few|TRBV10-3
TGTGCCATCAGTGATTTAGGAGAAAATCAGCCCCAGCATTTT
CAISDLGENQPQHF
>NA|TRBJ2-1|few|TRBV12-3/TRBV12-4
TGTGCCAGCAGTCCGGCAGGTAACAATGAGCAGTTCTTC
CASSPAGNNEQFF
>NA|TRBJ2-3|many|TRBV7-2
TGTGCCAGCAGCTCCCCAGGGTCCGGGGATACGCAGTATTTT
CASSSPGSGDTQYF
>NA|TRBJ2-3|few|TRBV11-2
TGTGCCAGCAGCCTCCTCGAGGCGAGTTCCTCCCGTAGCACAGATACGCAGTATTTT
CASSLLEASSSRSTDTQYF
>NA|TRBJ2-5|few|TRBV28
TGTGCCAGCAGTTTATCCTTAGCGGAGTCCCTAGGGCCCCAGTACTTC
CASSLSLAESLGPQYF
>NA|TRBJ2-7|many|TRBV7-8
TGTGCCAGCAGGAAGAGGGACACGGGGGACGAGCAGTACTTC
CASRKRDTGDEQYF
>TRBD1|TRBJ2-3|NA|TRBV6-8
TGTGCCAGCAGTTCCCGGACAGGGGTCCTTGAAGATACGCAGTATTTT
CASSSRTGVLEDTQYF
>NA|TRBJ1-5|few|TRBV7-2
TGTGCCAGCAGCAAGCGGGACATAGGTCAGCCCCAGCATTTT
CASSKRDIGQPQHF
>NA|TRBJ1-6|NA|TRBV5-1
TGCGCCAGCAGCTTTCGTACAGGGTTGAATTCACCCCTCCACTTT
CASSFRTGLNSPLHF
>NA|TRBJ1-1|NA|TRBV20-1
TGCAGTGCTAGAGGACGGACGGTTGAAGCTTTCTTT
CSARGRTVEAFF
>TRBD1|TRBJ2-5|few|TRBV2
TGTGCCAGCAGGGAGACAGGGGTGGAGACCCAGTACTTC
CASRETGVETQYF
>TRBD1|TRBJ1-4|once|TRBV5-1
TGCGCCAGCAGCGCTGGGACAGGGTACGAGCGGGAAAAACTGTTTTTT
CASSAGTGYEREKLFF
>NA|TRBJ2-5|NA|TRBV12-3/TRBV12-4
TGTGCCAGCAGTTTACAGGGTTATAGCCAAGAGACCCAGTACTTC
CASSLQGYSQETQYF
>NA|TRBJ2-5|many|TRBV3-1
TGTGCCAGCAGCCCGATAAACACTTCCCCACAAGAGACCCAGTACTTC
CASSPINTSPQETQYF
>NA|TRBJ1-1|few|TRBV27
TGTGCCAGCGCTGTGGGGGGTATGAACACTGAAGCTTTCTTT
CASAVGGMNTEAFF
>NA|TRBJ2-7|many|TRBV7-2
TGTGCCAGCAGCTTTTCACAGGGATCATACGAGCAGTACTTC
CASSFSQGSYEQYF
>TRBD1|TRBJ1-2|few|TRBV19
TGTGCCAGTAGTACCCCGACAGGGGGCTATGGCTACACCTTC
CASSTPTGGYGYTF
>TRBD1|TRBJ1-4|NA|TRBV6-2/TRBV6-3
TGTGCCAGCAGTTATCTTCAGGGGGCGGGTGAAAAACTGTTTTTT
CASSYLQGAGEKLFF